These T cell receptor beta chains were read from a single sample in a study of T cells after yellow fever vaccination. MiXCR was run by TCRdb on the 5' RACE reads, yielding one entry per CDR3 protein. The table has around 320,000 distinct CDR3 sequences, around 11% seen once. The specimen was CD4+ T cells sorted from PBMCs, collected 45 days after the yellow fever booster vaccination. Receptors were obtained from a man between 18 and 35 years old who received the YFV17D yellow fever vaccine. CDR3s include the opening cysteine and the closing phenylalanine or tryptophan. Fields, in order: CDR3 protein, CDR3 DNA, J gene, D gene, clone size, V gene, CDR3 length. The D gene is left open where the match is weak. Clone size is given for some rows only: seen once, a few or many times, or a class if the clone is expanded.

CDR3aa: CASSRSGDSTLAFF
CDR3nt: TGTGCCAGCAGCAGATCAGGGGACTCAACTCTGGCTTTCTTT
j_gene: TRBJ1-1
d_gene: .
abundance: few
v_gene: TRBV7-2
len: 14

CDR3aa: CSASSQSTEAFF
CDR3nt: TGCAGTGCTAGTAGTCAGTCCACTGAAGCTTTCTTT
j_gene: TRBJ1-1
d_gene: .
abundance: few
v_gene: TRBV20-1
len: 12

CDR3aa: CASSPGESETQYF
CDR3nt: TGTGCCAGCTCACCAGGGGAATCGGAGACCCAGTACTTC
j_gene: TRBJ2-5
d_gene: .
abundance: once
v_gene: TRBV18
len: 13

CDR3aa: CATISGTTDPRETQYF
CDR3nt: TGTGCCACCATCTCCGGGACTACCGACCCCCGGGAGACCCAGTACTTC
j_gene: TRBJ2-5
d_gene: TRBD2
abundance: .
v_gene: TRBV24-1
len: 16

CDR3aa: CASISRQGSYNEQFF
CDR3nt: TGTGCCAGTATCTCAAGGCAGGGTTCCTACAATGAGCAGTTCTTC
j_gene: TRBJ2-1
d_gene: .
abundance: .
v_gene: TRBV19
len: 15

CDR3aa: CSARAGLNEQFF
CDR3nt: TGCAGTGCTAGGGCGGGGTTGAATGAGCAGTTCTTC
j_gene: TRBJ2-1
d_gene: .
abundance: .
v_gene: TRBV20-1
len: 12

CDR3aa: CASSEVSPLETQYF
CDR3nt: TGTGCCAGCAGTGAAGTGTCCCCCCTGGAGACCCAGTACTTC
j_gene: TRBJ2-5
d_gene: .
abundance: few
v_gene: TRBV6-1
len: 14

CDR3aa: CSARDPGQSSYNSPLHF
CDR3nt: TGCAGTGCTAGAGATCCGGGACAGAGCTCCTATAATTCACCCCTCCACTTT
j_gene: TRBJ1-6
d_gene: TRBD1
abundance: .
v_gene: TRBV20-1
len: 17

CDR3aa: CSATPAGGSEKLFF
CDR3nt: TGCAGTGCTACCCCGGCGGGGGGCAGTGAAAAACTGTTTTTT
j_gene: TRBJ1-4
d_gene: .
abundance: few
v_gene: TRBV20-1
len: 14

CDR3aa: CASSFPGLAGQETQYF
CDR3nt: TGTGCCAGCAGTTTTCCGGGACTAGCGGGCCAAGAGACCCAGTACTTC
j_gene: TRBJ2-5
d_gene: TRBD2
abundance: .
v_gene: TRBV6-5
len: 16

CDR3aa: CASSRTGTESYEQYF
CDR3nt: TGTGCCAGCAGCCGGACCGGGACTGAGTCCTACGAGCAGTACTTC
j_gene: TRBJ2-7
d_gene: .
abundance: few
v_gene: TRBV11-2
len: 15